This passage covers 17 T cell receptor beta chains from one sample sequenced in a study of T cell changes during pregnancy in multiple sclerosis. Data came from immunoSEQ multiplex PCR; TCRdb stores just in-frame clones and leaves some out. Of 98,000 or so clones in the sample, around 93% were seen once. Specimen: peripheral blood, collected after pregnancy. Every receptor here comes from a female donor with multiple sclerosis, enrolled in a pregnancy study.

The chain employs TRBV9 and TRBJ1-2; D call uncertain. The CDR3 consists of 12 residues. V lost 4 bases, J lost 1 base, and 5 bases lay in between. The germline gives CDR1 SGDLS, CDR2 YYNGEE. The CDR3 DNA follows: TGTGCCAGCAGCCAGTTTAACTATGGCTACACCTTC. This codes for CASSQFNYGYTF.

The chain recombines TRBV9 with TRBJ1-1; 10 nucleotides match TRBD1. Per the germline V gene, CDR1 is SGDLS and CDR2 is YYNGEE. The junction had 7 bases not matched to a gene; V was cut back by 3 bases and J by 11 bases. The CDR3 has 13 amino acids. Here the CDR3 reads CASSEKTGGRAFF. The CDR3 DNA follows: TGTGCCAGCAGCGAGAAGACAGGGGGCAGGGCTTTCTTT.

The V and J genes are TRBV2 and TRBJ2-2; 12 nucleotides match TRBD1. The ends lost 6 bases at V and 3 bases at J; junction bases unmatched: 5. Germline V CDR1 and CDR2: SNHLY, FYNNEI. The CDR3 covers 16 residues. CDR3 amino acids: CASSGTGGSYTGELFF. The CDR3 DNA is TGTGCCAGCAGCGGGACAGGGGGCTCCTACACCGGGGAGCTGTTTTTT.

The chain employs TRBV5-1 and TRBJ2-1; D gene uncertain. CDR1 is SGHRS, CDR2 YFSETQ, per germline. V lost 2 bases to trimming and J lost 0 bases, with 3 bases between them. The CDR3 has 13 residues. The CDR3 DNA reads TGCGCCAGCAGCTTCCTCTCCTACAATGAGCAGTTCTTC. As protein: CASSFLSYNEQFF.

The chain joins TRBV1 to TRBJ2-3; TRBD1 was called by the table and not checked on the DNA. TRBV1 represents a pseudogene. This CDR3 region has 17 residues. CDR3 in DNA: TGCACCAGCAGCCAGGCGAGGACAGGAGGTTACCCAGATACGCAGTATTTT. Translated: CTSSQARTGGYPDTQYF.

This clone was seen only a few times. The chain recombines TRBV27 with TRBJ1-1, with TRBD1 matching over 7 bases. Per the germline V gene, CDR1 is MNHEY and CDR2 is SMNVEV (reference sequence). This CDR3 is 14 amino acids long. J lost 2 bases, V lost 3 bases, and 3 bases had no gene match. CDR3 loop: CASSLDRQNTEAFF. For the CDR3, the DNA is TGTGCCAGCAGTTTGGACAGGCAAAACACTGAAGCTTTCTTT.

The J gene is TRBJ2-5, the V gene TRBV25-1, with D tentatively TRBD2 (6 bases). This CDR3 contains 15 residues. V gave up 4 bases and J gave up 4 bases, with 16 bases separating them. The germline V gene encodes CDR1 MGHDK and CDR2 SYGVNS. As DNA, the CDR3 is TGTGCCAGCAGTGGGGGACGCCTGGAGGGAGAGACCCAGTACTTC. As protein: CASSGGRLEGETQYF.

The J gene is TRBJ1-2, the V gene TRBV27; TRBD1 aligns across 8 bases. With 6 bases clipped from V and 1 base from J, the junction kept 7 bases outside the gene matches. Germline CDR1 and CDR2: MNHEY and SMNVEV (reference sequence). This CDR3 has 15 residues. The CDR3 nucleotides read TGTGCCAGCAGAGACACAGGGGGAGTTAACTATGGCTACACCTTC. Translated, it gives CASRDTGGVNYGYTF.

The CDR3 protein is CASSPPSSYNEQFF. The CDR3 coding sequence is TGCGCCAGCAGTCCGCCTAGCTCCTACAATGAGCAGTTCTTC. The chain employs TRBV5-1 and TRBJ2-1; D is unresolved. Per the germline V gene, CDR1 is SGHRS and CDR2 is YFSETQ. The CDR3 has 14 amino acids. The ends were cut back, 5 bases at V and 0 bases at J, with 9 bases in the middle.

V and J are TRBV6-5 and TRBJ2-7; 7 positions agree with TRBD1. This CDR3 is built from 16 residues. V was clipped by 4 bases and J by 2 bases; unmatched bases: 11. Germline-derived CDR1 and CDR2 are MNHEY and SVGAGI. The CDR3 loop reads CASSSRVGGVAYEQYF. In DNA form, the CDR3 reads TGTGCCAGCAGTTCCCGGGTAGGGGGCGTCGCCTACGAGCAGTACTTC.

The chain uses TRBV29-1 and TRBJ2-1, with 10 bases matching TRBD2. V shed 3 bases, J shed 7 bases, and the junction held 3 bases outside the gene matches. This CDR3 has 13 residues. The germline V gene encodes CDR1 SQVTM and CDR2 ANQGSEA. The CDR3 region has the DNA TGCAGCGTTGACCTAGCGGGAGAAAATGAGCAGTTCTTC. Translation gives CSVDLAGENEQFF.

The J gene is TRBJ2-7, the V gene TRBV5-4; D perhaps matches TRBD2 (6 bases). There are 17 residues in the CDR3. V was cut by 0 bases and J by 0 bases, with 16 bases left in between. Germline V gene data show CDR1 as SGHNT and CDR2 as YYREEE (reference sequence). Here the CDR3 reads CASSLEGGGVSSYEQYF. The CDR3 region has the DNA TGTGCCAGCAGCTTGGAGGGAGGCGGGGTTAGCTCCTACGAGCAGTACTTC. Full variable domain (missing parts from reference TRBV5-4 and TRBJ2-7): ETGVTQSPTHLIKTRGQQVTLRCSSQSGHNTVSWYQQALGQGPQFIFQYYREEENGRGNFPPRFSGLQFPNYSSELNVNALELDDSALYLCASSLEGGGVSSYEQYFGPGTRLTVT.

The chain employs TRBV7-8 and TRBJ2-7, with 7 positions matching TRBD2. In germline, CDR1 is SGHVS, CDR2 FQNEAQ. The CDR3 consists of 14 residues. The V segment lost 4 bases and the J segment 6 bases; nucleotides outside the gene matches: 9. The CDR3 loop reads CASSYPGGASEQYF. For the CDR3, the DNA is TGTGCCAGCAGCTACCCGGGAGGAGCCTCCGAGCAGTACTTC.

V gene TRBV28 combines with J gene TRBJ2-7; D gene uncertain. With 4 bases removed from V and 2 bases from J, the gap between germline ends came to 9 bases. This CDR3 region has 13 residues. Germline V lookup: CDR1 MDHEN, CDR2 SYDVKM. The CDR3 nucleotides are TGTGCCAGCAGTTCACAGCCTACCTACGAGCAGTACTTC. This encodes CASSSQPTYEQYF.

In this sample, this clone turned up once. This chain connects TRBV5-1 to TRBJ2-5, with D perhaps TRBD2 (6 bases). The CDR3 has 16 amino acids. V shed 0 bases and J shed 4 bases, with 16 bases lying between them. Germline V gene sequence: CDR1 SGHRS, CDR2 YFSETQ. The CDR3 is CASSLGWSGRVETQYF. The CDR3 DNA sequence: TGCGCCAGCAGCTTGGGGTGGTCCGGGAGAGTAGAGACCCAGTACTTC.

The gene calls are TRBV5-4 and TRBJ2-7; 16 bases are a match to TRBD2. Per the germline V gene, CDR1 is SGHNT and CDR2 is YYREEE (reference sequence). V lost 0 bases to trimming and J lost 6 bases; unmatched junction nucleotides: 12. The CDR3 covers 19 residues. CDR3 bases: TGTGCCAGCAGCTTGGGGGTCGGGACTAGCGGGAGGGCTGCCCTCGAGCAGTACTTC. Its protein is CASSLGVGTSGRAALEQYF.

The genes are TRBV28 and TRBJ1-2; unclear D gene. Germline V CDR1 and CDR2: MDHEN, SYDVKM. Deletions cut 5 bases from V and 2 bases from J, with 24 bases between. The CDR3 runs to 18 residues. In DNA form, the CDR3 reads TGTGCCAGCAGTGATATTACGATCTCGAACCGCCGGAACTATGGCTACACCTTC. It yields the protein CASSDITISNRRNYGYTF.